This T cell receptor (beta chain) originates from a study of CD8 T cells in ankylosing spondylitis. Study-level findings and limits: Reported data indicate significant enrichment of disease-linked clones within matched ankylosing spondylitis synovial fluid. Ankylosing spondylitis blood seemed to carry a telltale TCR beta motif made of eight highly homologous variants.

TCRdb re-analysed the 5' RACE reads in MiXCR, keeping a single row per CDR3 protein. The sample shows around 300,000 distinct CDR3 sequences, less than 25% of them seen only once. Note on this clonotype: The target antigen is unknown.

The clonotype comes from a female donor with ankylosing spondylitis or in good health (not recorded which). The sequenced sample was blood, either unsorted or a sorted T cell fraction (not recorded which).

The CDR3 region is CASSASSGVFNEQFF. The CDR3, as DNA: TGTGCCAGCAGCGCCTCCTCCGGGGTATTCAATGAGCAGTTCTTC. This chain connects TRBV7-7 to TRBJ2-1, with D possibly TRBD2 on 5 matching bases. V was cut by 5 bases and J by 6 bases, with 17 bases left in between. The length of the CDR3 is 15 residues. The germline V gene has CDR1 SSHAT and CDR2 FNYEAQ (reference sequence).